A selection of T cell receptor beta chains follows, all from one sample in a study of T cell responses to AZD1222 COVID-19 vaccine. Data came from immunoSEQ multiplex PCR; TCRdb stores just in-frame clones and leaves some out. The table has tens of thousands of clones, around 89% seen once. Sequenced material: peripheral blood, taken on day 0 of AZD1222 vaccination. These receptors were obtained from an adult in good health. CDR3s include the opening cysteine and the closing phenylalanine or tryptophan. The order of the fields is V gene, J gene, D gene, clone size, CDR3 length, CDR3 protein, CDR3 DNA. A D gene is named only where the DNA matches it firmly. Clone size is not always given. Where it is, it says once, few, many or a class for expanded clones.

TRBV4-1	TRBJ1-5	TRBD1	NA	19	CASSPFSGQADRDNQPQHF	TGCGCCAGCAGTCCCTTTTCGGGACAGGCGGATCGAGATAATCAGCCCCAGCATTTT
TRBV18	TRBJ1-6	TRBD1	NA	18	CASSPPGQGRGLNSPLHF	TGTGCCAGCTCACCTCCGGGACAGGGCCGCGGGTTGAATTCACCCCTCCACTTT
TRBV5-1	TRBJ2-2	NA	NA	15	CASSLLSGFPGELFF	TGCGCCAGCAGCTTGTTAAGCGGGTTTCCCGGGGAGCTGTTTTTT
TRBV6-4	TRBJ2-1	NA	few	15	CASSDKYAASNEQFF	TGTGCCAGCAGTGACAAGTACGCAGCGAGCAATGAGCAGTTCTTC
TRBV19	TRBJ1-5	NA	NA	16	CASGGGHQYSNQPQHF	TGTGCCAGTGGAGGGGGACACCAATATAGCAATCAGCCCCAGCATTTT
TRBV7-9	TRBJ1-5	TRBD1	NA	19	CASSSEPGQGLGGNQPQHF	TGTGCCAGCAGCTCAGAACCGGGACAGGGGCTGGGCGGCAATCAGCCCCAGCATTTT
TRBV5-6	TRBJ1-6	NA	NA	16	CASSLAGASYNSPLHF	TGTGCCAGCAGCTTGGCGGGGGCGTCCTATAATTCACCCCTCCACTTT
TRBV10-3	TRBJ1-2	NA	NA	14	CAAGTDVTNYGYTF	TGTGCCGCCGGGACTGACGTTACTAACTATGGCTACACCTTC
TRBV24-1	TRBJ1-2	NA	NA	14	CATSDSETVYGYTF	TGTGCCACCAGTGATTCTGAGACAGTATATGGCTACACCTTC
TRBV27	TRBJ1-1	NA	NA	13	CASRQQMDTEAFF	TGTGCCAGCAGACAACAGATGGACACTGAAGCTTTCTTT
TRBV10-3	TRBJ1-2	NA	NA	13	CAISDSVNYGYTF	TGTGCCATCAGTGACAGTGTAAACTATGGCTACACCTTC
TRBV15	TRBJ1-2	NA	NA	17	CATSRSKSGRGDYGYTF	TGTGCCACCAGCAGGTCGAAGTCCGGCAGAGGGGATTATGGCTACACCTTC
TRBV2	TRBJ2-5	NA	NA	13	CASSQGGGETQYF	TGTGCCAGCAGCCAGGGGGGTGGGGAGACCCAGTACTTC
TRBV20-1	TRBJ1-2	NA	NA	13	CSASFYGSYGYTF	TGCAGTGCTAGTTTTTACGGTTCCTATGGCTACACCTTC
TRBV24-1	TRBJ2-1	NA	once	16	CATSDWGSSSYNEQFF	TGTGCCACCAGTGATTGGGGAAGCAGCTCCTACAATGAGCAGTTCTTC
TRBV4-1	TRBJ1-3	TRBD1	NA	18	CASSQEAGQGKAGNTIYF	TGCGCCAGCAGCCAAGAGGCGGGACAGGGGAAGGCTGGAAACACCATATATTTT
TRBV6-5	TRBJ2-1	NA	NA	15	CASRTTHSSYNEQFF	TGTGCCAGCAGAACGACCCATAGCTCCTACAATGAGCAGTTCTTC
TRBV29-1	TRBJ2-1	TRBD1	NA	14	CSVGWTGSYNEQFF	TGCAGCGTTGGCTGGACAGGGTCCTACAATGAGCAGTTCTTC
TRBV25-1	TRBJ1-1	NA	NA	18	CASSEAGGPGGLNTEAFF	TGTGCCAGCAGTGAAGCGGGGGGACCGGGTGGTTTGAACACTGAAGCTTTCTTT
TRBV2	TRBJ1-1	NA	NA	12	CASSTGNTEAFF	TGTGCCAGCAGTACAGGGAACACTGAAGCTTTCTTT
TRBV6-6	TRBJ1-2	TRBD1	NA	14	CASSSTGQAYGYTF	TGTGCCAGCAGTTCCACGGGACAGGCCTATGGCTACACCTTC
TRBV19	TRBJ1-6	TRBD1	NA	19	CASSLKGQGALRRISPLHF	TGTGCCAGTAGTCTTAAAGGACAGGGGGCCCTTCGGCGGATTTCACCCCTCCACTTT
TRBV2	TRBJ2-1	TRBD2	NA	17	CASSLTSGGVKWNEQFF	TGTGCCAGCAGTCTGACTAGCGGGGGGGTAAAATGGAATGAGCAGTTCTTC
TRBV6-5	TRBJ1-5	TRBD1	NA	15	CASSLPPTGGQPQHF	TGTGCCAGCAGCCTTCCCCCGACAGGGGGTCAGCCCCAGCATTTT
TRBV11-2	TRBJ2-7	TRBD1	medium-sized	13	CASSGTEPYEQYF	TGTGCCAGCTCCGGGACAGAGCCCTACGAGCAGTACTTC
TRBV5-8	TRBJ1-5	NA	NA	11	CASSLVQPQHF	TGTGCCAGCAGCTTGGTTCAGCCCCAGCATTTT
TRBV3-1/TRBV3-2	TRBJ2-6	NA	NA	17	CASSPHPAHSGANVLTF	TGTGCCAGCAGCCCCCACCCGGCCCACTCTGGGGCCAACGTCCTGACTTTC
TRBV14	TRBJ1-2	NA	once	10	CASSQERQIF	TGTGCCAGCAGCCAAGAAAGGCAGATCTTC
TRBV7-2	TRBJ1-2	NA	NA	16	CASSSTVTHRTYGYTF	TGTGCCAGCAGCTCCACAGTTACCCACCGAACCTATGGCTACACCTTC
TRBV30	TRBJ2-7	NA	NA	13	CAWMSRPSYEQYF	TGTGCCTGGATGTCCAGACCCTCCTACGAGCAGTACTTC
TRBV10-3	TRBJ1-2	NA	NA	15	CAISAESGVPDGYTF	TGTGCCATCAGTGCCGAATCAGGGGTTCCAGATGGCTACACCTTC
TRBV3-1/TRBV3-2	TRBJ1-1	NA	NA	13	CASRDGTHTEAFF	TGTGCCAGCAGGGACGGGACTCACACTGAAGCTTTCTTT
TRBV5-1	TRBJ2-7	NA	NA	13	CASSVTGPYEQYF	TGCGCCAGCAGCGTTACGGGGCCCTACGAGCAGTACTTC
TRBV19	TRBJ2-1	NA	NA	13	CASSIDSYNEQFF	TGTGCCAGTAGTATAGATAGCTACAATGAGCAGTTCTTC
TRBV30	TRBJ1-1	TRBD1	NA	14	CAWSVTGGNTEAFF	TGTGCCTGGAGTGTTACAGGGGGGAACACTGAAGCTTTCTTT
TRBV7-6	TRBJ2-7	NA	NA	14	CASSPFALSYEQYF	TGTGCCAGCAGCCCTTTTGCGCTCTCCTACGAGCAGTACTTC
TRBV7-2	TRBJ2-5	NA	once	14	CASSLGRTEQSQYF	TGTGCCAGCAGCCTCGGTAGGACGGAACAATCCCAGTACTTC
TRBV24-1	TRBJ2-7	NA	once	15	CATSDPGTGTYEQYF	TGTGCCACCAGTGACCCCGGGACGGGGACCTACGAGCAGTACTTC
TRBV12-3/TRBV12-4	TRBJ1-2	NA	NA	13	CASSPRQNYGYTF	TGTGCCAGCAGCCCCAGACAGAACTATGGCTACACCTTC
TRBV2	TRBJ1-5	NA	NA	15	CASRAGEVPGQPQHF	TGTGCCAGCAGGGCAGGGGAGGTTCCGGGTCAGCCCCAGCATTTT
TRBV6-4	TRBJ1-4	NA	NA	12	CASSDFRAGKFF	TGTGCCAGCAGTGATTTTAGGGCAGGGAAGTTTTTT
TRBV6-5	TRBJ2-3	NA	NA	15	CASSYSAGAGDTQYF	TGTGCCAGCAGTTACTCGGCAGGGGCGGGAGATACGCAGTATTTT
TRBV11-2	TRBJ2-7	NA	NA	14	CASSSPGGPYEQYF	TGTGCCAGCAGCTCCCCCGGAGGGCCCTACGAGCAGTACTTC
TRBV5-1	TRBJ2-5	NA	NA	14	CASSSANRVETQYF	TGCGCCAGCAGCTCGGCCAACCGGGTGGAGACCCAGTACTTC
TRBV30	TRBJ1-2	NA	NA	11	CAWKGTGSYTF	TGTGCCTGGAAGGGGACTGGGAGCTACACCTTC
TRBV28	TRBJ1-1	NA	few	15	CASSLSRGPATEAFF	TGTGCCAGCAGTTTATCCCGGGGGCCTGCCACTGAAGCTTTCTTT
TRBV3-1/TRBV3-2	TRBJ2-1	TRBD2	NA	14	CASSLGLVYNEQFF	TGTGCCAGCAGCCTTGGACTAGTCTACAATGAGCAGTTCTTC
TRBV10-1	TRBJ1-2	NA	NA	19	CASSRSGRRPIRDNYGYTF	TGCGCCAGCAGCCGCTCGGGAAGGAGACCAATAAGGGATAACTATGGCTACACCTTC
TRBV5-1	TRBJ1-2	NA	NA	13	CASSGGGLDGYTF	TGCGCCAGCAGTGGTGGGGGGCTCGATGGCTACACCTTC
TRBV27	TRBJ1-5	NA	once	13	CASSRERGWPQHF	TGTGCCAGCAGCCGAGAAAGGGGGTGGCCCCAGCATTTT
TRBV9	TRBJ2-7	TRBD2	once	15	CASSVASGGTYEQYF	TGTGCCAGCAGCGTCGCTAGCGGGGGTACCTACGAGCAGTACTTC
TRBV5-6	TRBJ2-1	NA	NA	16	CASSRRTVTSHNEQFF	TGTGCCAGCAGCCGAAGGACGGTTACATCCCACAATGAGCAGTTCTTC
TRBV25-1	TRBJ1-5	NA	NA	13	CASSGDSNQPQHF	TGTGCCAGCAGTGGGGACAGCAATCAGCCCCAGCATTTT